This is a list of T cell receptor beta chains from one sample in a study of blood T cells in healthy people across ages. One entry per CDR3 protein, called by TCRdb with MiXCR from the 5' RACE reads. This table has 550,000 to 650,000 distinct CDR3 sequences, about 28% appearing once. Sequenced sample: blood. These receptors originate from a woman older than 75 in good health. Each CDR3 is given with its conserved first and last residue. Fields, in order: J gene, V gene, clone size, D gene, CDR3 protein, CDR3 DNA. The D gene is left open where the match is weak. Only part of the rows carry a size: once, few, many, or a class if the clone is expanded.

>TRBJ2-7|TRBV5-1|many|TRBD1
CASSGAGTGAYEQYF
TGCGCCAGCAGCGGGGCCGGGACAGGGGCCTACGAGCAGTACTTC
>TRBJ2-3|TRBV20-1|many|NA
CSAGVVDTQYF
TGCAGTGCTGGGGTAGTCGATACGCAGTATTTT
>TRBJ2-1|TRBV5-8|many|NA
CASQKERYNEQFF
TGTGCCAGCCAAAAAGAACGGTACAATGAGCAGTTCTTC
>TRBJ2-1|TRBV29-1|NA|NA
CSVRKGWRNEQFF
TGCAGCGTTAGGAAGGGTTGGAGAAATGAGCAGTTCTTC
>TRBJ1-5|TRBV6-1|NA|NA
CASSEAGRGNQPQHF
TGTGCCAGCAGTGAAGCGGGAAGGGGTAATCAGCCCCAGCATTTT
>TRBJ2-3|TRBV20-1|many|TRBD2
CSAYTSGGTDTQYF
TGCAGTGCTTATACTAGCGGGGGAACAGATACGCAGTATTTT
>TRBJ1-1|TRBV7-9|many|NA
CASSPPFVVSGEAFF
TGTGCCAGCAGCCCACCTTTTGTCGTGTCGGGTGAAGCTTTCTTT
>TRBJ1-4|TRBV7-2|few|TRBD1
CASSFSGTGGKKRFF
TGTGCCAGCAGCTTTTCCGGGACAGGGGGCAAAAAACGGTTTTTT
>TRBJ2-7|TRBV6-2/TRBV6-3|many|TRBD1
CASSTARGKDYEQYF
TGTGCCAGCAGTACTGCCAGGGGGAAGGACTACGAGCAGTACTTC
>TRBJ2-1|TRBV30|many|NA
CAWRVSGQAFF
TGTGCCTGGAGAGTATCCGGCCAGGCGTTCTTC
>TRBJ2-3|TRBV7-2|many|TRBD1
CASSFRQGTTDTQYF
TGTGCCAGCAGCTTCCGACAGGGGACCACAGATACGCAGTATTTT
>TRBJ2-2|TRBV6-1|NA|TRBD1
CAGTRGDRGLSNTGELFF
TGTGCCGGGACCCGAGGGGACAGGGGCCTGTCGAACACCGGGGAGCTGTTTTTT
>TRBJ1-3|TRBV7-2|few|TRBD1
CASSPGTGGNTIYF
TGTGCCAGCAGCCCCGGGACAGGGGGAAACACCATATATTTT
>TRBJ2-5|TRBV7-2|NA|NA
CASSLNTFPEETQYF
TGTGCCAGCAGCTTAAACACATTCCCGGAGGAGACCCAGTACTTC
>TRBJ2-3|TRBV5-1|many|NA
CASSLGWSSTDTQYF
TGCGCCAGCAGCTTGGGCTGGTCTAGCACAGATACGCAGTATTTT
>TRBJ2-3|TRBV11-2|many|NA
CASSSQPGTDTQYF
TGTGCCAGCAGCTCCCAGCCAGGGACGGATACGCAGTATTTT
>TRBJ2-4|TRBV12-3/TRBV12-4|NA|NA
CASSPAENIQYF
TGTGCCAGCTCACCAGCGGAAAACATTCAGTACTTC
>TRBJ1-1|TRBV27|few|NA
CASRIQRNTEAFF
TGTGCCAGCAGGATTCAGAGGAACACTGAAGCTTTCTTT
>TRBJ1-5|TRBV19|few|NA
CASSIPGGSNQPQHF
TGTGCCAGTAGTATACCCGGGGGGAGCAATCAGCCCCAGCATTTT
>TRBJ1-1|TRBV5-1|NA|NA
CASSPREAGDTEAFF
TGCGCCAGCAGCCCCCGGGAGGCCGGGGACACTGAAGCTTTCTTT
>TRBJ2-5|TRBV20-1|many|NA
CSAAQPWQLQETRYF
TGCAGTGCTGCCCAACCATGGCAGCTTCAAGAGACCCGGTACTTC
>TRBJ2-3|TRBV9|few|NA
CASSVVPGAGSGDTQYF
TGTGCCAGCAGCGTAGTCCCTGGGGCAGGATCAGGAGATACGCAGTATTTT
>TRBJ2-3|TRBV30|many|TRBD2
CAWSVPLAGAIDTQYF
TGTGCCTGGAGTGTACCCCTAGCGGGGGCGATAGATACGCAGTATTTT
>TRBJ2-2|TRBV6-5|many|NA
CASSYGDRGPGELFF
TGTGCCAGCAGTTACGGGGACCGCGGTCCCGGGGAGCTGTTTTTT
>TRBJ2-1|TRBV5-1|many|NA
CASSRDSRSYNEQFF
TGCGCCAGCAGTAGGGACTCCCGCTCCTACAATGAGCAGTTCTTC
>TRBJ2-7|TRBV27|many|NA
CASSFLPGRTEQYF
TGTGCCAGCAGCTTCCTCCCGGGGAGGACCGAGCAGTACTTC
>TRBJ1-5|TRBV12-3/TRBV12-4|many|NA
CASSLGGAPQPQHF
TGTGCCAGCAGTTTAGGAGGGGCCCCCCAGCCCCAGCATTTT
>TRBJ1-5|TRBV30|NA|NA
CAWSLTGTVNQPQHF
TGTGCCTGGAGCCTGACCGGGACGGTCAATCAGCCCCAGCATTTT
>TRBJ2-3|TRBV30|few|TRBD2
CAWSFGTSGGLAQYF
TGTGCCTGGAGCTTTGGGACTAGCGGGGGGTTAGCGCAGTATTTT
>TRBJ1-4|TRBV9|NA|NA
CASSVGQQGEKLFF
TGTGCCAGCAGCGTAGGACAGCAGGGGGAAAAACTGTTTTTT
>TRBJ2-3|TRBV25-1|few|NA
CASSFSSGGYTDTQYF
TGTGCCAGCAGCTTTAGTTCCGGGGGATACACAGATACGCAGTATTTT
>TRBJ1-1|TRBV12-3/TRBV12-4|few|TRBD1
CASRFDRAIGEAFF
TGTGCCAGCAGATTCGACAGGGCGATAGGCGAAGCTTTCTTT
>TRBJ2-1|TRBV5-1|NA|NA
CASSRGHEQFF
TGCGCCAGCTCCCGAGGCCATGAGCAGTTCTTC
>TRBJ1-5|TRBV20-1|NA|NA
CSARVGGLGNQPQHF
TGCAGTGCTAGAGTGGGAGGGCTTGGCAATCAGCCCCAGCATTTT
>TRBJ2-5|TRBV5-5|many|NA
CASSRQFPRVTQYF
TGTGCCAGCAGCCGACAATTCCCAAGAGTGACCCAGTACTTC
>TRBJ2-3|TRBV5-5|many|NA
CASSLREGIGTDTQYF
TGTGCCAGCAGCTTGAGAGAAGGGATAGGGACAGATACGCAGTATTTT
>TRBJ2-7|TRBV6-5|many|NA
CASSYEPWGYLTYEQYF
TGTGCCAGCAGTTACGAGCCTTGGGGTTATCTTACCTACGAGCAGTACTTC
>TRBJ2-1|TRBV5-1|many|TRBD1
CASRTGTGGLNEQFF
TGCGCCAGCAGAACCGGGACAGGGGGCTTGAATGAGCAGTTCTTC
>TRBJ2-7|TRBV19|few|NA
CVSSIGEYEQYF
TGTGTCAGTAGTATAGGTGAATACGAGCAGTACTTC
>TRBJ2-2|TRBV7-9|few|NA
CASSPQRVTTGELFF
TGTGCCAGCAGCCCACAGAGGGTTACGACCGGGGAGCTGTTTTTT
>TRBJ1-1|TRBV5-4|few|NA
CASSSEGAVSSEAFF
TGTGCCAGCAGCTCCGAAGGGGCAGTGTCGTCTGAAGCTTTCTTT
>TRBJ1-3|TRBV10-3|NA|TRBD1
CAISGGQGRNTIYF
TGTGCCATCAGTGGTGGACAGGGAAGAAACACCATATATTTT
>TRBJ2-1|TRBV7-2|NA|TRBD2
CASSPKLAVEQFF
TGTGCCAGCAGCCCTAAACTAGCGGTTGAGCAGTTCTTC
>TRBJ2-1|TRBV29-1|NA|TRBD2
CSVEGTSGPRGSYNEQFF
TGCAGCGTTGAAGGGACTAGCGGTCCTAGGGGCTCCTACAATGAGCAGTTCTTC
>TRBJ2-2|TRBV10-3|few|TRBD1
CATLRDRAGELFF
TGTGCCACACTGCGGGACAGGGCCGGGGAGCTGTTTTTT
>TRBJ1-4|TRBV7-8|NA|NA
CASSLDSDPGVKEKLFF
TGTGCCAGCAGCTTAGACTCGGACCCGGGAGTGAAAGAAAAACTGTTTTTT
>TRBJ2-1|TRBV4-2|many|TRBD2
CASSQAELAGGYNEQFF
TGTGCCAGCAGCCAAGCGGAACTAGCGGGGGGGTACAATGAGCAGTTCTTC
>TRBJ1-1|TRBV7-3|few|NA
CASSLTGRGYTEAFF
TGTGCCAGCAGTTTAACCGGCAGAGGATACACTGAAGCTTTCTTT
>TRBJ2-7|TRBV5-1|once|NA
CASSLAASQGDEQYF
TGCGCCAGCAGCTTGGCCGCGTCGCAAGGGGACGAGCAGTACTTC
>TRBJ2-1|TRBV20-1|NA|NA
CSAMGRRYNEQFF
TGCAGTGCTATGGGGAGGCGCTACAATGAGCAGTTCTTC
>TRBJ2-7|TRBV20-1|many|NA
CSANLGPNYEQYF
TGCAGTGCTAACCTCGGGCCTAATTACGAGCAGTACTTC
>TRBJ2-1|TRBV7-8|many|TRBD1
CASSVTGVNYNEQFF
TGTGCCAGCAGCGTAACAGGGGTCAACTACAATGAGCAGTTCTTC
>TRBJ2-1|TRBV12-3/TRBV12-4|NA|NA
CASSFRGQEQFF
TGTGCCAGCAGTTTTCGGGGCCAGGAGCAGTTCTTC
>TRBJ2-5|TRBV20-1|many|NA
CSARDHGGSGETQYF
TGCAGTGCTAGAGATCACGGCGGCAGTGGAGAGACCCAGTACTTC